This TCR beta chain was found in a study of Ad26.COV2.S vaccination and SARS-CoV-2 variants. Looking at the study overall: The trial was COV1001 and the donor's arm was Ad26.COV2.S.

Some clones are missing from TCRdb's copy, which holds only in-frame ones; the method was immunoSEQ multiplex PCR. The table lists around 240,000 clones, 88% of them singletons. Treatment described: over 15 received Ad26.COV2.S at low or high dose, single or two shots; five or six received placebo; per-sample allocation not given. Collection of samples fell on day 63 after the first vaccine or placebo injection. Of note for this clone: Antigen: not known.

Study outcomes and limitations: Vaccinees showed greater spike-specific TCR breadth than placebo recipients. Substantial breadth in spike-specific CD8+ and CD4+ T cell responses was reportedly seen after vaccination.

Trimming at V came to 5 bases and at J to 1 base, leaving 2 bases not matched to a gene. The CDR3 spans 14 residues. Germline lookup yields CDR1 LNHDA and CDR2 SQIVND (reference sequence). This receptor was identified in a person aged 18-60 years who received the Ad26.COV2.S COVID-19 vaccine or a placebo. Specimen: peripheral blood, collected in a trial of Ad26.COV2.S vaccine versus placebo. The rearrangement joins TRBV19 to TRBJ2-7; the match to TRBD1 covers 10 bases. The CDR3, as DNA: TGTGCCAGTAGTTTGGGACAGGGGTCCTACGAGCAGTACTTC. Protein sequence: CASSLGQGSYEQYF. The whole variable domain, filled in from reference TRBV19 and TRBJ2-7, reads DGGITQSPKYLFRKEGQNVTLSCEQNLNHDAMYWYRQDPGQGLRLIYYSQIVNDFQKGDIAEGYSVSREKKESFPLTVTSAQKNPTAFYLCASSLGQGSYEQYFGPGTRLTVT.